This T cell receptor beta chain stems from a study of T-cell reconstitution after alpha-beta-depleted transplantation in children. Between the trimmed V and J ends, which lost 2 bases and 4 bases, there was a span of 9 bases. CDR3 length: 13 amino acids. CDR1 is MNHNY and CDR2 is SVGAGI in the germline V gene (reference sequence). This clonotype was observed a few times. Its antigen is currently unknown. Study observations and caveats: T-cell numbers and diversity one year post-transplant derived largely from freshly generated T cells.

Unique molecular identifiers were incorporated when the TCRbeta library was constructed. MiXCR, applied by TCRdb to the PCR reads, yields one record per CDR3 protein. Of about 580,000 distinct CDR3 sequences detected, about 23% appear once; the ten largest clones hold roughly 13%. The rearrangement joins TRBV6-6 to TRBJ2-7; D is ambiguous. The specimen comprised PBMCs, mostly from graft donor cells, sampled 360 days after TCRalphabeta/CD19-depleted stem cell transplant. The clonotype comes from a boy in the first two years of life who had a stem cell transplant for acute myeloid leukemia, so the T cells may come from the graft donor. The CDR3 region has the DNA TGTGCCAGCAGTTACGGGGATACATACGAGCAGTACGTC. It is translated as CASSYGDTYEQYV.